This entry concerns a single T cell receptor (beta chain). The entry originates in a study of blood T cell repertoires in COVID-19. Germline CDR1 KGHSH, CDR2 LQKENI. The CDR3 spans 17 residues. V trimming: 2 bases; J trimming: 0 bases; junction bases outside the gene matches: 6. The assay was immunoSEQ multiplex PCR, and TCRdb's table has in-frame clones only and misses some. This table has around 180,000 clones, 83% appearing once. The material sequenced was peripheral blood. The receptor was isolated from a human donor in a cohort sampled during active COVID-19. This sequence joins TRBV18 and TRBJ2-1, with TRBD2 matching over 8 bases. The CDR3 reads CASSPGGGLTSYNEQFF. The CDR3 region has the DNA TGTGCCAGCTCACCAGGCGGGGGGTTAACCTCCTACAATGAGCAGTTCTTC.